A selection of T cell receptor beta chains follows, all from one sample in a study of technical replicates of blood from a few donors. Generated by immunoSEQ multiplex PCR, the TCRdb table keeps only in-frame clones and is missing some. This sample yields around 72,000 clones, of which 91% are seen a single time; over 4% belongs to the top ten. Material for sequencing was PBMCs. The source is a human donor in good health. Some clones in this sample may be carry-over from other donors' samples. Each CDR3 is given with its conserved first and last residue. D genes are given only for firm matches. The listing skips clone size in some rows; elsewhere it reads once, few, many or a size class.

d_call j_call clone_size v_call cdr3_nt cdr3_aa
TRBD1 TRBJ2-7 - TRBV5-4 TGTGCCAGCAGCCTACGGGACAGAGCCTACGAGCAGTACTTC CASSLRDRAYEQYF
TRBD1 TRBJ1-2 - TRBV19 TGTGCCAGTACCCGGGACAGGGGTAACTGGGATGGCTACACCTTC CASTRDRGNWDGYTF
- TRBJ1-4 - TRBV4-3 TGCGCCAGCAGCCAATCCTCAGCGGGAGCTAAACTGTTTTTT CASSQSSAGAKLFF
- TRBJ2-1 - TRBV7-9 TGTGCCAGCAGCTTTCTCCGGGACACCTACAATGAGCAGTTCTTC CASSFLRDTYNEQFF
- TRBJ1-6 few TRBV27 TGTGCCAGCAGCCCCCAGATCGGTGGCAGGAATTCACCCCTCCACTTT CASSPQIGGRNSPLHF
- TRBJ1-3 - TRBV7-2 TGTGCCAGCAGCTTGGGTGACTATGGAAACACCATATATTTT CASSLGDYGNTIYF
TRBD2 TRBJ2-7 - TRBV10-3 TGTGCCATCAATGAACTAGCGGGAGGCCACGAGCAGTACTTC CAINELAGGHEQYF
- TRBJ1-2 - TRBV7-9 TGTGCCAGCAGCTTAACAGCCTACTATGGCTACACCTTC CASSLTAYYGYTF
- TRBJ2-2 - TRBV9 TGTGCCAGCAGCGTGCAGGGTAGTAGCACCGGGGAGCTGTTTTTT CASSVQGSSTGELFF
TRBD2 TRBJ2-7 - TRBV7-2 TGTGCCAGCAGCTTAGATCGACTAGCAGGCTCCTACGAGCAGTACTTC CASSLDRLAGSYEQYF
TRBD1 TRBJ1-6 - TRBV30 TGTGCCTGGAGTATCCCAGGGGGCAGGTCACCCCTCCACTTT CAWSIPGGRSPLHF
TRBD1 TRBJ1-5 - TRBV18 TGTGCCAGCTCTAATGACAGGGATCAGCCCCAGCATTTT CASSNDRDQPQHF
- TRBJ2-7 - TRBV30 TGTGCTGGTGGACAGTCCTACGAGCAGTACTTC CAGGQSYEQYF
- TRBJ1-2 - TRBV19 TGTGCCAGTAGTATAGCTACGGGGGTTGGCTACACCTTC CASSIATGVGYTF
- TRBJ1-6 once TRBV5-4 TGTGCCAGCAGCCAGGGACTGATCAATTCACCCCTCCACTTT CASSQGLINSPLHF
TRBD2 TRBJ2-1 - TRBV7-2 TGTGCCTTACGGGCTAGCGGGAACAATGAGCAGTTCTTC CALRASGNNEQFF
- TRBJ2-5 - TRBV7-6 TGTGCCAGCAGCCCAGTGGAAGAGACCCAGTACTTC CASSPVEETQYF
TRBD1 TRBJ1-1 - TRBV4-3 TGCGCCAGCAGCCCTGACAGGGGGAGGCCTGAAGCTTTCTTT CASSPDRGRPEAFF
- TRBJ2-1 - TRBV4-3 TGCGCCAGCAGCCAAGATGTGGGGCTTGCGGATGAGCAGTTCTTC CASSQDVGLADEQFF
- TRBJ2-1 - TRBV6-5 TGTGCCAGCAGTTACTCCGAGACTAGGGCTGGTGAGCAGTTCTTC CASSYSETRAGEQFF
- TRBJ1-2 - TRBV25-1 TGTGCCAGCAGTTCCCTATTTTTGGGCGGCTACACCTTC CASSSLFLGGYTF
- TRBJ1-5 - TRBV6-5 TGTGCCAGCAGCCACGGGTATAGCAATCAGCCCCAGCATTTT CASSHGYSNQPQHF
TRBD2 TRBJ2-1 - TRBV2 TGTGCCAGCAGTGATATAAGCGGGGGATACAATGAGCAGTTCTTC CASSDISGGYNEQFF
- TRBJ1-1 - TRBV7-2 TGTGCCAGCAGCTTAGCTGCAGGGTTGAACACTGAAGCTTTCTTT CASSLAAGLNTEAFF
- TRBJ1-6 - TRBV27 TGTGCCAGCAGTTACGGACAGTCGTATAATTCACCCCTCCACTTT CASSYGQSYNSPLHF
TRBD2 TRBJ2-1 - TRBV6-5 TGTGCCAGCAGGGCGGGGGACGGGAATGAGCAGTTCTTC CASRAGDGNEQFF
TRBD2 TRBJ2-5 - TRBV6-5 TGTGCCAGCAGTTACGGTTTGGCGGGGGAGGGGGAGACCCAGTACTTC CASSYGLAGEGETQYF
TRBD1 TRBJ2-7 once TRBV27 TGTGCCAGCAACCCCCCCTTGGACAGGGGGCTCGAGCAGTACTTC CASNPPLDRGLEQYF
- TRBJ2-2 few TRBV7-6 TGTGCCAGCAGCCCCAGTGCGAACACCGGGGAGCTGTTTTTT CASSPSANTGELFF
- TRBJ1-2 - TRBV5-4 TGTGCCAGCAGCCGCGACTTGTATGGCTACACCTTC CASSRDLYGYTF
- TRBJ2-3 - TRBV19 TGTGCCAGTAGTATGGCTCTTTTCACAGATACGCAGTATTTT CASSMALFTDTQYF
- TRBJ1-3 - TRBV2 TGTGCCAGCAGGGAACAGGGTTTATCCGGAAACACCATATATTTT CASREQGLSGNTIYF
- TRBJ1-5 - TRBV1 TGCACCAGCAGCCGACAGGGCGGCAATCAGCCCCAGCATTTT CTSSRQGGNQPQHF
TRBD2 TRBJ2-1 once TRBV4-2 TGTGCCAGCAGCCCCCGACAGATAACCGGACTAGCGGGTTCCTACAATGAGCAGTTCTTC CASSPRQITGLAGSYNEQFF
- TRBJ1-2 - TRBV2 TGTGCCAGCAGTGAAGGGGGCAGCGACTATGGCTACACCTTC CASSEGGSDYGYTF
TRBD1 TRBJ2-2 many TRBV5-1 TGCGCCAGCAGCTATACTAGGACAGGGGGCAATTCCGGGGAGCTGTTTTTT CASSYTRTGGNSGELFF
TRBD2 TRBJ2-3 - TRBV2 TGTGCCAGCATTCCGACTAGCGGGGGAGATACGCAGTATTTT CASIPTSGGDTQYF
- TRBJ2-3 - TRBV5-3 TGTGCCAGAAGCCTACCCCCCCCCACAGATACGCAGTATTTT CARSLPPPTDTQYF
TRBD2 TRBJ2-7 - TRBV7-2 TGTGCCAGCAGCGCTGCTAGCGGGAGCTCCTACGAGCAGTACTTC CASSAASGSSYEQYF
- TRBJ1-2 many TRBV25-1 TGTGCCAGCAGTGGGACAGTACAAGGCTACACCTTC CASSGTVQGYTF
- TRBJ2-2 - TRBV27 TGTGCCAGCAGTTTAGAGTACACCGGGGAGCTGTTTTTT CASSLEYTGELFF
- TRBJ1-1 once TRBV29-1 TGCAGCGTTGATAAGTTGAAGCGGAACACTGAAGCTTTCTTT CSVDKLKRNTEAFF
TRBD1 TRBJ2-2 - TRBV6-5 TGTGCCAGCAGTTACGGAATGACAGGGTACGGGGAGCTGTTTTTT CASSYGMTGYGELFF
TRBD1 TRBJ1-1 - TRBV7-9 TGTGCCAGCGGAAAGACAGGGTTGAACACTGAAGCTTTCTTT CASGKTGLNTEAFF
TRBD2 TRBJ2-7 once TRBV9 TGTGCCAGCAGCGTAGGACTAGCGGGGCTCGAGCAGTACTTC CASSVGLAGLEQYF
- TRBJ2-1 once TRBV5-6 TGTGCCAGCAGCTTGGCCCTGGGGGGGGCCCGCTCCTACAATGAGCAGTTCTTC CASSLALGGARSYNEQFF
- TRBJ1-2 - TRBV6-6 TGTGCCAGCAGTTACCGGACAGATCTCTATGGCTACACCTTC CASSYRTDLYGYTF
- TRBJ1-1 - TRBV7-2 TGTGCCAGCAGCTTATTTGAGGGCACTGAAGCTTTCTTT CASSLFEGTEAFF
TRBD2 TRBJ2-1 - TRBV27 TGTGCCAGCACCCCTCTAAGTAGCGGGATTTACAATGAGCAGTTCTTC CASTPLSSGIYNEQFF
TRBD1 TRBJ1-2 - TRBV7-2 TGTGCCAGCACCCGCTCCCCGGGACAGGGGTTCGGTGGCTACACCTTC CASTRSPGQGFGGYTF
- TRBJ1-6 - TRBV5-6 TGTGCCAGCAGCTTAACTAGGGGGTCCTATAATTCACCCCTCCACTTT CASSLTRGSYNSPLHF
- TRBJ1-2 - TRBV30 TGTGCCTGGATGCGGGGGGCGCGTAATGGCTACACCTTC CAWMRGARNGYTF
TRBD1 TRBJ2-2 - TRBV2 TGTGCCAGCCAGGCAGGGGGCAGGCACGGGGAGCTGTTTTTT CASQAGGRHGELFF
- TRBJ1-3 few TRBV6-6 TGTGCCAGCAAGGGAGAGGGAAGCTCTGGAAACACCATATATTTT CASKGEGSSGNTIYF
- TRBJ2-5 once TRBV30 TGTGCCTGGAGTGTCAGTCAAGAGACCCAGTACTTC CAWSVSQETQYF
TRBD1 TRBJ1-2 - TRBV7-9 TGTGCCAGCAGCCCCTGGAGGACAGGGTTTGGCTACACCTTC CASSPWRTGFGYTF
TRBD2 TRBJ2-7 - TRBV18 TGTGCCAGCTCACCCTCGCTGCGGGCGGGGGACGAGCAGTACTTC CASSPSLRAGDEQYF